A single sample gave rise to the 3 T cell receptor beta chains below, sequenced in a study of cytomegalovirus exposure and HLA in healthy donors. A multiplex PCR was run with 60 Vbeta primers and 13 Jbeta primers. The repertoire was sequenced with immunoSEQ multiplex PCR; TCRdb's copy has only in-frame clones and lacks some. This sample has approximately 160,000 clones, with 68% found just once. Sequences were obtained from PBMCs. The receptor source for this set is a man in his fifties or sixties in good health and CMV-seronegative.

The rearrangement links TRBV4-1 to TRBJ2-6; D uncertain. V was trimmed by 0 bases and J by 0 bases, leaving 6 bases between them. Looked up from germline, CDR1 is MGHRA and CDR2 is YSYEKL. This CDR3 region has 16 residues. CDR3 DNA: TGCGCCAGCAGCCAAGAGGAGTTCTCTGGGGCCAACGTCCTGACTTTC. Its translation: CASSQEEFSGANVLTF.

The V and J genes are TRBV2 and TRBJ1-2; 9 bases agree with TRBD1. With 6 bases clipped from V and 5 bases from J, the junction kept 7 bases outside the gene matches. The germline V gene encodes CDR1 SNHLY and CDR2 FYNNEI. This CDR3 is built from 14 residues. CDR3 in DNA: TGTGCCAGCAGGGACAGGGGCATGGGGTATGGCTACACCTTC. Protein sequence: CASRDRGMGYGYTF. The full variable domain, its missing parts supplied by reference TRBV2 and TRBJ1-2, is EPEVTQTPSHQVTQMGQEVILRCVPISNHLYFYWYRQILGQKVEFLVSFYNNEISEKSEIFDDQFSVERPDGSNFTLKIRSTKLEDSAMYFCASRDRGMGYGYTFGSGTRLTVV.

J is TRBJ2-3 and V is TRBV18; 8 bases align to TRBD2. Germline CDR1 reads KGHSH; CDR2 reads LQKENI. The CDR3 length is 13 residues. The trim removed 4 bases at V and 6 bases at J, leaving 3 bases unmatched. Here the CDR3 DNA reads TGTGCCAGCTCACTGAGCGGGGGCGATACGCAGTATTTT. Encoded protein: CASSLSGGDTQYF.